The present T cell receptor (beta chain) was sequenced within a study of OX40 agonist ivuxolimab in advanced cancers. Background for the entire study: Ivuxolimab, which targeted the costimulatory receptor OX40 (CD134), was an agonistic, fully human IgG2 monoclonal antibody. Of the approximately 50 dose-escalation patients, hepatocellular carcinoma was present in about 20, melanoma in approximately 15, renal cell carcinoma in 9 and head and neck cancer in 9. Peripheral TCRbeta sequencing aimed to test whether ivuxolimab altered TCR sequence diversity and caused clonal T-cell expansion. Patients were allowed to have had prior anti-PD-1, anti-PD-L1 or anti-CTLA-4 therapy, and around 43% of the dose-escalation patients had been treated with checkpoint inhibitors. Partial responses occurred in three dose-escalation patients: two with cutaneous melanoma and one with hepatocellular carcinoma. The paper describes the monotherapy dose-escalation part (N ≈ 50 patients) of the phase I trial of ivuxolimab. A male proportion of 82.7% and a mean age of approximately 60 years, ranging from 23 to 79, were recorded for the dose-escalation cohort. Intravenous ivuxolimab was administered to patients every 2 weeks at six dose levels: 0.01, 0.1, 0.3, 1.5, 3 and 10 mg/kg. What the study reported, not specific to this receptor: Low levels of normalized T-cell clonal expansion were also seen in some nonresponding patients. In the 0.1-3.0 mg/kg groups, partial responders had among the lowest normalized peripheral clonal expansion, particularly in CD8+ T cells. Which antigens the clonally expanded peripheral T cells were specific for was not determined. After ivuxolimab, more expanded clones were found on average in CD8+ T cells than in CD4+ T cells. At doses of 0.1 to 3.0 mg/kg, clonal expansion of both CD4+ and CD8+ T cells in blood was seen between baseline and week 6.

In regard to this clone: Its antigen has not been determined. No qualities accompany the bases; no much larger clone lies one base away.

The CDR3 spans 13 residues, from the cysteine through the phenylalanine. Only the CDR3 part of the read is kept: 39 bases, read in frame from the first base. CDR1 and CDR2 are drawn from the germline V gene: SGHNT, YENEEA. The germline ends are 10 bases apart after V is trimmed by 5 bases and J by 6 bases. Patients with autoimmune disease history or receiving systemic immunosuppression were excluded from the trial. Peripheral blood for TCR sequencing was collected from all dose cohorts at baseline, on cycle 4 day 1, and on cycle 7 day 1. Samples came from an open-label, multicenter, first-in-human phase I dose-escalation trial of ivuxolimab. Adults with locally advanced or metastatic melanoma, renal cell, hepatocellular, or head and neck squamous cell carcinoma were enrolled in the trial. CD4+ and CD8+ T cells were sorted separately from peripheral blood before TCR sequencing. Genomic DNA was extracted from sorted cells for sequencing of the TCRbeta CDR3 region. The immunoSEQ Assay was used for sequencing of TCRbeta CDR3 regions. TCRdb provides this immuneACCESS table in a form limited to in-frame rearrangements. Some clones are lacking; in checked studies, under half of them reflect an unresolved V gene, and why the rest are absent is not known. For this sample the table gives 20,000 to 30,000 clones, of which approximately 77% were detected only once. Around 2% of the sample is in the top ten clones.

The receptor was derived from an adult with an advanced solid tumor such as melanoma, head and neck, liver or kidney cancer. The sequenced sample was CD4+ or CD8+ T cells sorted from blood, obtained in a trial of the OX40 agonist ivuxolimab. Recombination linked TRBV11-3 to TRBJ2-2, with the D segment possibly TRBD1 or TRBD2, each aligning over 5 bases. The CDR3 region: CASSPRDPGELFF. Here is the DNA: TGTGCCAGCAGCCCCAGGGACCCCGGGGAGCTGTTTTTT.